The TCR beta chain under discussion was sequenced for a study of blood T cell repertoires in COVID-19. Study overall: The analysed material was cDNA or gDNA that came from T cells, B-cell-depleted T cells, or PBMCs.

This CDR3 has 16 residues. The V gene lost 2 bases and the J gene lost 1 base, with 11 bases spanning the gap. The germline gives CDR1 MGHRA, CDR2 YSYEKL. All enrollees were roughly 18 to 95 years old and from 25 or so US areas. Which cohort a participant joined came from the clinical history participants gave. Some clones are missing from TCRdb's copy, which holds only in-frame ones; the method was immunoSEQ multiplex PCR. The sample contains some 150,000 clones, roughly 87% of which appear only once. Sequenced input: PBMCs or T cells enriched from blood (not recorded which). This receptor was taken from a human donor with acute COVID-19. The donor label of this sample is uncertain. The chain carries TRBV4-1 and TRBJ2-2; no firm D call. The CDR3, as DNA: TGCGCCAGCAGCCAACTAGGCCTCATGAACACCGGGGAGCTGTTTTTT. This sequence encodes CASSQLGLMNTGELFF.